Presented here are 13 T cell receptor beta chains from one specimen sequenced in a study of spatial heterogeneity in lung cancer. Time point denoted: blood at routine non-recurrence follow-up after resection. TCRdb called the 5' RACE reads again in MiXCR, with one record for every CDR3 protein. The sample yields over 70,000 distinct CDR3 sequences, approximately 8.9% seen once. Sequencing was performed on PBMCs, taken at follow-up. The receptors here all came from a female donor with early-stage non-small cell lung cancer.

This clonotype was seen only a few times. This rearrangement joins TRBV21-1 to TRBJ2-4; TRBD2, the table's D call, lacks a check against the DNA. TRBV21-1 is described as a pseudogene. The CDR3 extends over 15 amino acids. In nucleotides, the CDR3 is TGTGCCAGACCACCTACCGGGACTAGTCTAAACATTCAGTACTTC. Translated: CARPPTGTSLNIQYF.

This clonotype was recorded a few times. The chain combines TRBV5-1 with TRBJ1-4; unclear D gene. Germline V gene sequence: CDR1 SGHRS, CDR2 YFSETQ. The length of the CDR3 is 13 residues. V was trimmed by 5 bases and J by 5 bases, leaving 10 bases between them. The chain's CDR3 is CASREGLNEKLFF. The CDR3 bases are TGCGCCAGCAGGGAAGGGCTGAATGAAAAACTGTTTTTT.

This clonotype was observed a few times. The chain joins TRBV6-2 or TRBV6-3 to TRBJ2-1; weak D call: TRBD1 (6 bases). V gave up 11 bases and J gave up 2 bases, with 10 bases separating them. The germline CDR1 and CDR2 sequences are MNHEY and SVGEGT. The CDR3 is 12 residues long. The CDR3 sequence is CAGGQTYNEQFF. The CDR3, as DNA: TGTGCCGGCGGACAGACCTACAATGAGCAGTTCTTC.

This clonotype was counted at least ten times. The chain links TRBV12-5 to TRBJ1-1; D gene uncertain. Deletions cut 1 base from V and 4 bases from J, with 13 bases between. CDR1 is LGHNT, CDR2 FRNRAP, per germline. There are 15 residues in the CDR3. The CDR3 spells CASGLGRGVSTEAFF. The CDR3, as DNA: TGTGCTAGTGGTTTGGGCCGTGGGGTAAGCACTGAAGCTTTCTTT.

This clonotype was found many times. This chain uses TRBV29-1 with TRBJ2-3; 13 bases fit TRBD2. The germline V gene has CDR1 SQVTM and CDR2 ANQGSEA. CDR3 size: 16 residues. The V segment lost 1 base and the J segment 8 bases; nucleotides outside the gene matches: 9. Here the CDR3 reads CSVEVRRLAGGGTQYF. In nucleotides, the CDR3 is TGCAGCGTTGAAGTAAGGAGACTAGCGGGAGGTGGTACGCAGTATTTT.

This clonotype has only a few counts. The chain joins TRBV27 to TRBJ2-6, with 10 bases that match TRBD1. Germline V lookup: CDR1 MNHEY, CDR2 SMNVEV (reference sequence). The J segment lost 0 bases and the V segment lost 10 bases, leaving 12 bases of the junction unmatched. CDR3 length: 18 residues. This CDR3 is CATILSGQGISGANVLTF. CDR3 bases: TGTGCCACCATCCTTTCGGGACAGGGGATCTCTGGGGCCAACGTCCTGACTTTC.

This clonotype was counted only a few times. This chain uses TRBV24-1 with TRBJ2-2; 7 bases agree with TRBD1. CDR1 is KGHDR and CDR2 is SFDVKD in the germline V gene. The CDR3 is 13 residues long. Trimming at V came to 9 bases and at J to 1 base, leaving 1 base not matched to a gene. CDR3 protein: CATGDRNTGELFF. CDR3 nucleotides: TGTGCCACCGGGGACAGGAACACCGGGGAGCTGTTTTTT.

This clonotype was detected many times. The V call is TRBV2, the J call TRBJ2-5; TRBD2 matches at 9 bases. This CDR3 contains 14 residues. Germline CDR1 reads SNHLY; CDR2 reads FYNNEI. The trim removed 5 bases at V and 4 bases at J, leaving 5 bases unmatched. The CDR3 is CASSLSGRRETQYF. For the CDR3, the DNA is TGTGCCAGCAGTCTTAGCGGGAGACGAGAGACCCAGTACTTC. Full variable domain (remainder filled in from reference TRBV2 and TRBJ2-5): EPEVTQTPSHQVTQMGQEVILRCVPISNHLYFYWYRQILGQKVEFLVSFYNNEISEKSEIFDDQFSVERPDGSNFTLKIRSTKLEDSAMYFCASSLSGRRETQYFGPGTRLLVL.

The CDR3 is CASSLDRGQVAFF. In DNA, the CDR3 is TGTGCCAGCAGTTTGGACAGGGGGCAGGTAGCTTTCTTT. The chain is built from TRBV7-3 and TRBJ1-1, with TRBD1 identical over 11 bases. Trimming at V came to 6 bases and at J to 10 bases, leaving 7 bases not matched to a gene. The CDR3 spans 13 residues. The germline V gene has CDR1 SGHTA and CDR2 FQGTGA.

This clonotype turned up a few times. This chain uses TRBV20-1 with TRBJ1-5; the D gene is possibly TRBD1 (5 bases). From germline, CDR1 is DFQATT and CDR2 SNEGSKA (reference sequence). The ends were cut back, 0 bases at V and 5 bases at J, with 8 bases in the middle. The length of the CDR3 is 13 residues. The CDR3 DNA reads TGCAGTGCTAGAGACAGGGTTCATCAGCCCCAGCATTTT. Residues: CSARDRVHQPQHF.

This clonotype was seen only a few times. The chain uses TRBV10-3 and TRBJ2-7, with TRBD2 matching 12 bases. V shed 11 bases and J 2 bases; nucleotides not matched to a gene: 4. The germline V gene encodes CDR1 ENHRY and CDR2 SYGVKD. This CDR3 is 13 amino acids long. The CDR3 DNA reads as TGTGCCGCACTAGCGGGAGGTACCTACGAGCAGTACTTC. It is translated as CAALAGGTYEQYF.

Worth noting for this clonotype: Just one base apart from a much larger clone, this may be a read error. J is TRBJ2-7 and V is TRBV30, with D tentatively TRBD1 (6 bases). This CDR3 has 14 residues. The ends were cut back, 2 bases at V and 7 bases at J, with 18 bases in the middle. In germline, CDR1 is GTSNPN, CDR2 SVGIG (reference sequence). CDR3 protein: CAWSWAGERYEQYF. CDR3 nucleotide sequence: TGTGCCTGGAGTTGGGCAGGGGAGAGGTATGAGCAGTACTTC.

As regards this clonotype: An end of the junction does not agree with germline; a read error may underlie this. V is TRBV28 and J is TRBJ2-2; 11 positions match TRBD1. CDR3 length equals 17 residues. Germline V gene data show CDR1 as MDHEN and CDR2 as SYDVKM. The CDR3 spells CASSFLGQGAFTWELFF. The CDR3 nucleotides are TGTGCCAGCAGTTTTTTAGGACAGGGGGCTTTCACCTGGGAGCTGTTTTTT.